Below, 29 T cell receptor beta chains from the same sample are listed, as sequenced in a study of OX40 agonist ivuxolimab in advanced cancers. Using immunoSEQ multiplex PCR, the repertoire was profiled, and TCRdb retains in-frame clones only, with some absent. This table has 45,000 to 50,000 clones, roughly nine tenths appearing once. Material: CD4+ or CD8+ T cells sorted from blood, obtained in a trial of the OX40 agonist ivuxolimab. These receptors all come from an adult with an advanced solid tumor such as melanoma, head and neck, liver or kidney cancer.

J is TRBJ2-5 and V is TRBV7-8; D is possibly TRBD1 (6 bases). Germline V gene lookup returns CDR1 SGHVS and CDR2 FQNEAQ. The CDR3 totals 15 residues. Trimming removed 1 base from V and 5 bases from J, with 14 bases in between. CDR3 bases: TGTGCCAGCAGCTTAGGGGACACCAACTCGGAGACCCAGTACTTC. This encodes CASSLGDTNSETQYF. The full variable domain, rest sourced from reference TRBV7-8 and TRBJ2-5, is GAGVSQSPRYKVAKRGQDVALRCDPISGHVSLFWYQQALGQGPEFLTYFQNEAQLDKSGLPSDRFFAERPEGSVSTLKIQRTQQEDSAVYLCASSLGDTNSETQYFGPGTRLLVL.

The rearrangement links TRBV6-1 to TRBJ2-3; weak D call: TRBD1 (5 bases). CDR1 and CDR2 from the germline V gene are MNHNS and SASEGT. The CDR3 length is 15 residues. With 7 bases removed from V and 4 bases from J, the gap between germline ends came to 18 bases. CDR3 in amino acids: CASIVGRAFSDTQYF. The CDR3 bases are TGTGCCAGCATCGTTGGCAGGGCGTTTTCAGATACGCAGTATTTT.

V and J are TRBV27 and TRBJ1-6; D gene ambiguous. V dropped 4 bases and J dropped 0 bases, with 7 bases sitting between them. Per the germline V gene, CDR1 is MNHEY and CDR2 is SMNVEV (reference sequence). The length of the CDR3 is 15 residues. CDR3 sequence reads: CASSYTSSYNSPLHF. The CDR3 DNA sequence: TGTGCCAGCAGTTATACGAGCTCCTATAATTCACCCCTCCACTTT.

This chain connects TRBV6-4 to TRBJ2-3; D is undetermined. This CDR3 is built from 12 residues. Trimming cost V 2 bases and J 3 bases, with 3 bases left between them. CDR1 MRHNA and CDR2 SNTAGT come from the germline V gene. The CDR3 reads CASSDGTDTQYF. Here the CDR3 DNA reads TGTGCCAGCAGTGACGGAACAGATACGCAGTATTTT.

The chain is built from TRBV5-4 and TRBJ2-7, with 14 bases lining up with TRBD2. The CDR3 is 15 residues long. CDR1 is SGHNT, CDR2 YYREEE, per germline (reference sequence). V dropped 3 bases and J dropped 4; count of bases not matched to a gene: 3. CDR3 sequence: CASSWGLAGEYEQYF. As DNA, the CDR3 is TGTGCCAGCAGCTGGGGACTAGCGGGGGAGTACGAGCAGTACTTC.

The chain has TRBV2 and TRBJ1-5; D is possibly TRBD1 (5 bases). V lost 3 bases and J 3 bases, leaving 9 bases between the germline ends. CDR1 and CDR2 (germline): SNHLY, FYNNEI. This CDR3 is 14 amino acids long. DNA for the CDR3: TGTGCCAGCAGTGATCAGGGAAACAATCAGCCCCAGCATTTT. As protein: CASSDQGNNQPQHF.

The rearrangement links TRBV13 to TRBJ2-3; perhaps TRBD1 as D (5 bases). The V gene lost 5 bases and the J gene lost 6 bases, with 18 bases spanning the gap. Germline CDR1 PRHDT, CDR2 FYEKMQ (reference sequence). The CDR3 length is 15 residues. In nucleotides, the CDR3 is TGTGCCAGCAGCGCCTCAGGGTCCGACGGGGATACGCAGTATTTT. This gives the protein CASSASGSDGDTQYF. The variable domain in full, completed from reference TRBV13 and TRBJ2-3, reads AAGVIQSPRHLIKEKRETATLKCYPIPRHDTVYWYQQGPGQDPQFLISFYEKMQSDKGSIPDRFSAQQFSDYHSELNMSSLELGDSALYFCASSASGSDGDTQYFGPGTRLTVL.

The chain employs TRBV28 and TRBJ2-1; unclear D gene. Trimming cost V 6 bases and J 4 bases, with 7 bases left between them. The CDR3 has 12 residues. Germline V lookup: CDR1 MDHEN, CDR2 SYDVKM. The CDR3 nucleotides are TGTGCCAGCAGCTTCCCATACAATGAGCAGTTCTTC. Its translation: CASSFPYNEQFF.

The genes are TRBV28 and TRBJ2-1; D is uncertain. The germline V and J ends were trimmed by 3 bases and 4 bases, with 4 bases remaining between them. CDR1 and CDR2 from the germline V gene are MDHEN and SYDVKM. The CDR3 spans 12 residues. The CDR3 loop is CASSFGYNEQFF. For the CDR3, the DNA is TGTGCCAGCAGTTTTGGTTACAATGAGCAGTTCTTC. Combining the CDR3 with reference TRBV28 and TRBJ2-1 gives the whole variable domain DVKVTQSSRYLVKRTGEKVFLECVQDMDHENMFWYRQDPGLGLRLIYFSYDVKMKEKGDIPEGYSVSREKKERFSLILESASTNQTSMYLCASSFGYNEQFFGPGTRLTVL.

The J gene is TRBJ2-1, the V gene TRBV27; 11 bases match TRBD2. Per the germline V gene, CDR1 is MNHEY and CDR2 is SMNVEV (reference sequence). This CDR3 spans 15 amino acids. J was trimmed by 6 bases and V by 2 bases; bases with no gene match: 3. For the CDR3, the DNA is TGTGCCAGCAGTTTAGTAGCGGGGGGGGGCAATGAGCAGTTCTTC. Its protein is CASSLVAGGGNEQFF.

The chain has TRBV2 and TRBJ1-4; D is uncertain. Germline V gives CDR1 SNHLY, CDR2 FYNNEI. The V gene lost 3 bases and the J gene lost 5 bases, with 10 bases spanning the gap. The CDR3 runs 14 residues. CDR3 sequence (DNA): TGTGCCAGCAGTGAGGGAAAAGGAAATGAAAAACTGTTTTTT. Protein sequence: CASSEGKGNEKLFF.

The V and J genes are TRBV28 and TRBJ1-3; D remains unclear. CDR1 is MDHEN and CDR2 is SYDVKM in the germline V gene. CDR3 length: 13 amino acids. V was clipped by 7 bases and J by 2 bases, with 9 bases between them. The CDR3: CASTRGPGNTIYF. The CDR3 DNA reads TGTGCCAGCACTCGAGGGCCTGGAAACACCATATATTTT.

The chain carries TRBV2 and TRBJ2-5; 8 bases map to TRBD2. V lost 5 bases to trimming and J lost 0 bases; unmatched junction nucleotides: 8. There are 16 residues in the CDR3. Per germline, CDR1 SNHLY and CDR2 FYNNEI. CDR3 protein: CASSITSGNNQETQYF. CDR3 DNA: TGTGCCAGCAGTATAACTAGCGGTAATAACCAAGAGACCCAGTACTTC.

V and J are TRBV4-3 and TRBJ2-7; TRBD2 matches 9 bases. The CDR3 sequence is 15 residues long. Germline V gives CDR1 LGHNA, CDR2 YSLEER. Trimming removed 5 bases from V and 1 base from J; junction bases left unmatched: 6. CDR3 loop: CASSSIAGDSYEQYF. The CDR3, as DNA: TGCGCCAGCAGCTCTATAGCGGGAGATTCCTACGAGCAGTACTTC.

The J gene is TRBJ2-3, the V gene TRBV7-9, with D uncertain. CDR3 size: 16 residues. Germline V lookup: CDR1 SEHNR, CDR2 FQNEAQ (reference sequence). The germline V and J ends were trimmed by 4 bases and 0 bases, with 14 bases remaining between them. In DNA, the CDR3 is TGTGCCAGCAGCTCGACTCTGGGATCTAGCACAGATACGCAGTATTTT. Translated: CASSSTLGSSTDTQYF.

The chain joins TRBV5-4 to TRBJ1-1; no clear D gene. V lost 2 bases and J lost 3, with 14 bases in between. Germline-derived CDR1 and CDR2 are SGHNT and YYREEE (reference sequence). The CDR3 sequence is 15 residues long. CDR3 region: CASSFTGSADTEAFF. CDR3 DNA sequence: TGTGCCAGCAGCTTTACGGGGTCGGCGGACACTGAAGCTTTCTTT.

Only a few counts were recorded for this clone. The chain uses TRBV27 and TRBJ1-5; D is possibly TRBD1 (5 bases). Germline CDR1 and CDR2: MNHEY and SMNVEV (reference sequence). CDR3 length: 16 residues. Trimming cost V 1 base and J 3 bases, with 13 bases left between them. The CDR3 loop reads CASSLLGGYNNQPQHF. The CDR3 nucleotides read TGTGCCAGCAGTTTATTGGGGGGGTACAACAATCAGCCCCAGCATTTT.

V is TRBV7-3 and J is TRBJ2-1; D tentatively reads TRBD1 or TRBD2 (5 bases each). V gave up 2 bases and J gave up 4 bases, with 12 bases separating them. The CDR3 totals 15 residues. Germline CDR1 SGHTA, CDR2 FQGTGA. In nucleotides, the CDR3 is TGTGCCAGCAGCTTATCCGGGACCGCATACAATGAGCAGTTCTTC. This sequence encodes CASSLSGTAYNEQFF.

The genes are TRBV6-6 and TRBJ1-4; D uncertain. V was clipped by 3 bases and J by 8 bases, with 13 bases between them. This CDR3 comprises 14 residues. From germline, CDR1 is MNHNY and CDR2 SVGAGI (reference sequence). CDR3 in amino acids: CASSYKAVKEKLFF. The CDR3 nucleotides are TGTGCCAGCAGTTATAAGGCGGTGAAGGAAAAACTGTTTTTT.

This clone appeared a single time. This sequence joins TRBV7-9 and TRBJ2-5; the D gene is possibly TRBD1 (5 bases). Germline V gene lookup returns CDR1 SEHNR and CDR2 FQNEAQ (reference sequence). V was pared by 2 bases and J by 0 bases, with 7 bases between. The CDR3 is 14 amino acids. The CDR3, as DNA: TGTGCCAGCAGCTTACCAGGGTACCAAGAGACCCAGTACTTC. Residues: CASSLPGYQETQYF.

The J gene is TRBJ2-7, the V gene TRBV28; D is uncertain. V was cut by 3 bases and J by 2 bases, with 23 bases left in between. Germline CDR1 reads MDHEN; CDR2 reads SYDVKM. The CDR3 is 18 residues long. The CDR3 reads CASSFSVQMESITYEQYF. CDR3 nucleotides: TGTGCCAGCAGTTTCTCTGTCCAAATGGAGTCGATCACCTACGAGCAGTACTTC. Supplemented by reference TRBV28 and TRBJ2-7, the full variable domain reads DVKVTQSSRYLVKRTGEKVFLECVQDMDHENMFWYRQDPGLGLRLIYFSYDVKMKEKGDIPEGYSVSREKKERFSLILESASTNQTSMYLCASSFSVQMESITYEQYFGPGTRLTVT.

The chain joins TRBV21-1 to TRBJ2-7; the D call TRBD1 from the table was never checked on the DNA. TRBV21-1 is termed a pseudogene. The CDR3 runs to 16 residues. In nucleotides, the CDR3 is TGTGCCAGCAGCAAAGATCTACAGGTAGTACCCTACGAGCAGTACTTC. Residues: CASSKDLQVVPYEQYF.

V and J are TRBV29-1 and TRBJ2-1, with D unresolved. CDR1 and CDR2 (germline): SQVTM, ANQGSEA. V was trimmed by 6 bases and J by 0 bases, leaving 12 bases between them. This CDR3 contains 14 residues. CDR3 loop: CSVLTQSSYNEQFF. The CDR3 bases are TGCAGCGTCCTGACACAGAGCTCCTACAATGAGCAGTTCTTC.

J is TRBJ2-3 and V is TRBV7-9; D possibly corresponds to TRBD2 (6 bases). The CDR3 runs to 12 residues. V was clipped by 5 bases and J by 5 bases, with 8 bases between them. The germline CDR1 and CDR2 sequences are SEHNR and FQNEAQ (reference sequence). The CDR3 nucleotides are TGTGCCAGCAGCCGGGGACTAGATACGCAGTATTTT. Translation gives CASSRGLDTQYF.

This clone was seen only a few times. This rearrangement joins TRBV5-6 to TRBJ2-7; D is undetermined. CDR1 is SGHDT, CDR2 YYEEEE, per germline. V lost 0 bases and J lost 6, with 10 bases in between. The CDR3 covers 13 residues. The CDR3, as DNA: TGTGCCAGCAGCTTGGGGGTTGGTATCGAGCAGTACTTC. Encoded protein: CASSLGVGIEQYF.

This clone was seen a single time. This chain connects TRBV7-9 to TRBJ1-1; no clear D. The CDR3 has 12 amino acids. Germline-derived CDR1 and CDR2 are SEHNR and FQNEAQ (reference sequence). The V and J ends lost 1 base and 5 bases respectively, with 5 bases between them. In DNA form, the CDR3 reads TGTGCCAGCAGCTTAGGGGCTACTGAAGCTTTCTTT. Amino acids: CASSLGATEAFF.

The gene calls are TRBV9 and TRBJ1-4; no firm D call. The ends were cut back, 1 base at V and 6 bases at J, with 16 bases in the middle. CDR3 length: 16 amino acids. The germline V gene has CDR1 SGDLS and CDR2 YYNGEE. The CDR3 DNA follows: TGTGCCAGCAGCGTATCCCCCGGGGTGGCAGATGAAAAACTGTTTTTT. It codes for CASSVSPGVADEKLFF.

The CDR3 DNA is TGTGCCAGCAGCTTAAGTGCGAGCTACACCTTC. Protein product: CASSLSASYTF. J is TRBJ1-2 and V is TRBV7-9; no clear D. V was shortened by 2 bases and J by 9 bases, with 7 bases between the two germline ends. This CDR3 contains 11 residues. Per the germline V gene, CDR1 is SEHNR and CDR2 is FQNEAQ (reference sequence).

This chain joins TRBV6-5 and TRBJ2-7, with 9 bases matching TRBD1. CDR1 is MNHEY and CDR2 is SVGAGI in the germline V gene. Unmatched junction bases numbered 5, after V lost 2 bases and J lost 3 bases. The CDR3 has 15 amino acids. The DNA of the CDR3 is TGTGCCAGCAGTTACATGGACAGGGGTCTCTACGAGCAGTACTTC. It is translated as CASSYMDRGLYEQYF.